This entry lists 23 T cell receptor beta chains sequenced from one sample in a study of CD4 T cells in relation to SARS-CoV-2 and coronaviruses. Before the COVID-19 pandemic, during about 2011-2018, CD4+ T cells were taken from unexposed donors. The cells were cultured for about ten days before CD4+ T cells were isolated. These receptors have no known antigen. Sequencing was performed with immunoSEQ multiplex PCR; in TCRdb, only in-frame clones are kept and a portion is missing. Seen here are about 24,000 clones, about 76% observed once, and the top ten hold roughly 14%. The sequencing input was CD4+ T cells from PBMCs, cultured in vitro. The receptors derive from a human donor in good health.

The CDR3 here is CATMTSGNTGELFF. The CDR3 DNA follows: TGTGCCACCATGACTAGCGGGAACACCGGGGAGCTGTTTTTT. The chain uses TRBV6-5 and TRBJ2-2, with 9 positions matching TRBD2. Germline CDR1 MNHEY, CDR2 SVGAGI. The J segment lost 1 base and the V segment lost 10 bases, leaving 4 bases of the junction unmatched. This CDR3 is 14 amino acids long.

The rearrangement uses TRBV6-5 and TRBJ1-1; D is unresolved. V was cut by 8 bases and J by 4 bases, with 8 bases left in between. Germline CDR1 and CDR2: MNHEY and SVGAGI. This CDR3 is built from 11 residues. The CDR3 DNA is TGTGCCAGCGGGAGGAGCACTGAAGCTTTCTTT. It codes for CASGRSTEAFF.

This clone turned up a few times. The V call is TRBV7-2, the J call TRBJ2-4, with D possibly TRBD1 on 5 matching bases. CDR1 is SGHTA and CDR2 is FQGNSA in the germline V gene. With 1 base removed from V and 4 bases from J, the gap between germline ends came to 14 bases. CDR3 length: 16 amino acids. Here the CDR3 DNA reads TGTGCCAGCAGCTTAGGGCCAGGGAAAGAGAAAAACATTCAGTACTTC. Translating gives CASSLGPGKEKNIQYF.

This chain uses TRBV18 with TRBJ2-7; D may be TRBD1 (6 bases). V was clipped by 1 base and J by 5 bases, with 15 bases between them. The length of the CDR3 is 15 residues. Germline lookup yields CDR1 KGHSH and CDR2 LQKENI. CDR3 DNA sequence: TGTGCCAGCTCACCACGCGGCAGGGGTCAGCACGAGCAGTACTTC. Protein product: CASSPRGRGQHEQYF.

The chain is built from TRBV4-1 and TRBJ2-5; 12 nucleotides match TRBD2. V shed 1 base, J shed 6 bases, and the junction held 6 bases outside the gene matches. The CDR3 has 16 residues. Germline CDR1 is MGHRA and CDR2 is YSYEKL. The CDR3: CASSQGTSGRRQTQYF. The CDR3, as DNA: TGCGCCAGCAGCCAAGGAACTAGCGGGAGGAGACAGACCCAGTACTTC.

The chain uses TRBV3-1 (or the pseudogene TRBV3-2) and TRBJ2-1; the match to TRBD2 covers 8 bases. The germline CDR1 and CDR2 sequences are LGHDT and YNNKEL (reference sequence). This CDR3 has 16 residues. Trimming removed 2 bases from V and 4 bases from J; junction bases left unmatched: 7. In DNA form, the CDR3 reads TGTGCCAGCAGCCAATCCCCGGGGGGGCTTTACAATGAGCAGTTCTTC. As protein: CASSQSPGGLYNEQFF.

The chain carries TRBV4-3 and TRBJ1-2; no definite D call. V was cut by 0 bases and J by 6 bases, with 17 bases left in between. CDR1 and CDR2 from the germline V gene are LGHNA and YSLEER. CDR3 size: 16 residues. For the CDR3, the DNA is TGCGCCAGCAGCCAAGATCTAGGTAGGGTTTCCGATGGCTACACCTTC. It yields the protein CASSQDLGRVSDGYTF.

This rearrangement joins TRBV28 to TRBJ1-5; 7 bases agree with TRBD1. Trimming at V came to 6 bases and at J to 3 bases, leaving 8 bases not matched to a gene. The CDR3 extends over 15 amino acids. CDR1 is MDHEN, CDR2 SYDVKM, per germline. The DNA for the CDR3 is TGTGCCAGCAGCTCCCAGGGGGGTAACAATCAGCCCCAGCATTTT. Translating gives CASSSQGGNNQPQHF.

This clone was counted once. The chain uses TRBV9 and TRBJ1-2, with D perhaps TRBD1 (6 bases). CDR3 size: 13 residues. Germline V gene sequence: CDR1 SGDLS, CDR2 YYNGEE. Trimming cost V 3 bases and J 3 bases, with 9 bases left between them. The CDR3 loop is CASSGSGDYGYTF. In nucleotides, the CDR3 is TGTGCCAGCAGCGGTTCAGGGGACTATGGCTACACCTTC.

The chain has TRBV30 and TRBJ1-2; D is undetermined. The CDR3 consists of 11 residues. Germline loops: CDR1 GTSNPN, CDR2 SVGIG (reference sequence). Between the trimmed V and J ends, which lost 6 bases and 8 bases, there was a span of 13 bases. The CDR3 loop is CACGFPRGYTF. In DNA form, the CDR3 reads TGTGCCTGTGGCTTCCCCCGGGGCTACACCTTC.

The chain couples TRBV19 to TRBJ2-1, with D possibly matching TRBD2 (5 bases). Per the germline V gene, CDR1 is LNHDA and CDR2 is SQIVND (reference sequence). Deletions cut 3 bases from V and 3 bases from J, with 9 bases between. This CDR3 contains 14 residues. In nucleotides, the CDR3 is TGTGCCAGTAGTATTCACGGGGACTACAATGAGCAGTTCTTC. It encodes CASSIHGDYNEQFF.

Only one count was recorded for this clone. The V gene is TRBV2, the J gene TRBJ1-2; TRBD1 might be the D (5 bases). V gave up 4 bases and J gave up 2 bases, with 14 bases separating them. Germline CDR1 is SNHLY and CDR2 is FYNNEI. This CDR3 has 15 amino acids. The CDR3 region has the DNA TGTGCCAGCAGTGTAAGCGGGGCCAGGAACTATGGCTACACCTTC. Protein product: CASSVSGARNYGYTF.

The chain carries TRBV18 and TRBJ2-6; 9 bases agree with TRBD1. Per the germline V gene, CDR1 is KGHSH and CDR2 is LQKENI. Trimming took 5 bases from V and 2 from J; bases not matched to a gene: 4. This CDR3 spans 16 amino acids. The CDR3 DNA is TGTGCCAGCTCATCGACAGGGGGAACTGGGGCCAACGTCCTGACTTTC. Protein product: CASSSTGGTGANVLTF.

The chain combines TRBV7-9 with TRBJ1-4; TRBD1 matches at 8 bases. After removal of 6 bases from V and 3 bases from J, the junction contained 6 bases not matched to a gene. The CDR3 spans 15 residues. CDR1 and CDR2 from the germline V gene are SEHNR and FQNEAQ (reference sequence). CDR3: CASSLGDRSNEKLFF. CDR3 in DNA: TGTGCCAGCAGTCTAGGGGACAGGTCTAATGAAAAACTGTTTTTT.

CDR3 loop: CASSRGQGLTGDGYTF. The CDR3 nucleotides are TGTGCCAGCTCACGGGGACAGGGGTTGACTGGAGATGGCTACACCTTC. The rearrangement joins TRBV18 to TRBJ1-2; 10 nucleotides align to TRBD1. V gave up 4 bases and J gave up 6 bases; unmatched junction bases: 11. This CDR3 spans 16 amino acids. Germline V gene sequence: CDR1 KGHSH, CDR2 LQKENI. The full variable domain, its missing parts supplied by reference TRBV18 and TRBJ1-2, is NAGVMQNPRHLVRRRGQEARLRCSPMKGHSHVYWYRQLPEEGLKFMVYLQKENIIDESGMPKERFSAEFPKEGPSILRIQQVVRGDSAAYFCASSRGQGLTGDGYTFGSGTRLTVV.

The chain is built from TRBV12-3 or TRBV12-4 and TRBJ2-3; D is uncertain. The V end was cut by 5 bases, the J end by 6 bases, with 12 bases between. The CDR3 sequence is 13 residues long. The CDR3 nucleotides are TGTGCCAGCAGTCTCCGGTCCGGGGATACGCAGTATTTT. This codes for CASSLRSGDTQYF.

The chain combines TRBV11-2 with TRBJ2-1; possible D gene TRBD2, 5 bases. The CDR3 totals 13 residues. Germline CDR1 and CDR2: SGHAT and FQNNGV. V lost 0 bases and J lost 7, with 7 bases in between. CDR3 protein: CASSLDWENEQFF. The CDR3 DNA sequence: TGTGCCAGCAGCTTAGATTGGGAGAATGAGCAGTTCTTC.

This chain links TRBV27 with TRBJ1-2, with D possibly being TRBD1 (5 bases). The CDR3 is 17 residues long. V lost 7 bases to trimming and J lost 4 bases, with 25 bases between them. Germline CDR1 and CDR2: MNHEY and SMNVEV (reference sequence). CDR3 loop: CASTYRGVRGTLYGYTF. In DNA, the CDR3 is TGTGCCAGCACCTATAGGGGAGTGCGAGGGACCCTCTATGGCTACACCTTC.

The chain uses TRBV10-1 and TRBJ2-3, with D perhaps given as TRBD1 or TRBD2 (6 bases each). Germline assignment: CDR1 WNHNN and CDR2 SYGVQD (reference sequence). The CDR3 consists of 14 residues. V shed 3 bases and J shed 2 bases, with 9 bases lying between them. CDR3 loop: CASSDTGATDTQYF. CDR3 nucleotides: TGCGCCAGCAGTGATACGGGGGCCACAGATACGCAGTATTTT.

This chain uses TRBV7-6 with TRBJ1-5; D unclear. V was cut by 1 base and J by 6 bases, with 4 bases left in between. Germline CDR1 SGHVS, CDR2 FNYEAQ. This CDR3 comprises 12 residues. The CDR3 spells CASSLEGQPQHF. The CDR3 coding sequence is TGTGCCAGCAGCTTAGAGGGTCAGCCCCAGCATTTT. Variable domain in full (rest from reference TRBV7-6 and TRBJ1-5): GAGVSQSPRYKVTKRGQDVALRCDPISGHVSLYWYRQALGQGPEFLTYFNYEAQQDKSGLPNDRFSAERPEGSISTLTIQRTEQRDSAMYRCASSLEGQPQHFGDGTRLSIL.

This chain uses TRBV25-1 with TRBJ2-5, with D perhaps assigned TRBD1 or TRBD2 (7 bases each). CDR1 MGHDK and CDR2 SYGVNS come from the germline V gene. The CDR3 length is 15 residues. Trimming shortened V by 3 bases and J by 5 bases, and 16 bases separated the two germline ends. The CDR3 DNA follows: TGTGCCAGCAGTGACTCAGGGGGGGGAGCGGAGACCCAGTACTTC. This sequence encodes CASSDSGGGAETQYF.

The CDR3 protein is CASSVSGQPGELFF. CDR3 nucleotides: TGTGCCAGCAGCGTATCAGGACAGCCCGGGGAGCTGTTTTTT. This chain joins TRBV7-7 and TRBJ2-2; a weak D match, TRBD1 (6 bases). This CDR3 has 14 amino acids. CDR1 is SSHAT, CDR2 FNYEAQ, per germline (reference sequence). V lost 5 bases, J lost 6 bases, and 13 bases lay in between.

The chain couples TRBV7-9 to TRBJ2-3; 9 bases are shared with TRBD1. The CDR3 has 15 amino acids. Trimming at V came to 4 bases and at J to 3 bases, leaving 5 bases not matched to a gene. Germline V lookup: CDR1 SEHNR, CDR2 FQNEAQ (reference sequence). This CDR3 is CASSSNRGPTDTQYF. CDR3 nucleotides: TGTGCCAGCAGCTCCAACAGGGGGCCGACAGATACGCAGTATTTT.